The clone carrying this T cell receptor (beta chain) appeared a few times. Its target is not known. CDR3 length equals 12 residues. V was shortened by 3 bases and J by 7 bases, with 9 bases between the two germline ends. Germline lookup yields CDR1 LNHNV and CDR2 YYDKDF (reference sequence). RNA extraction and reverse transcription yielded cDNA as sequencing template. Data came from immunoSEQ multiplex PCR; TCRdb stores just in-frame clones and leaves some out. Seen here are over 80,000 clones, 44% observed once, and the top ten hold roughly 18%. Documented treatment: oral pan-JAK inhibitor, 5-10 mg twice daily. These data come from a study of CD8+ T cells in alopecia areata. Findings of the study overall: With tofacitinib ongoing, many expanded lesional clones persisted in both scalp and blood. Lesional tissue from the scalp (especially in alopecia totalis/universalis) showed higher clonality than normal scalp.

The clonotype originates from a human donor with alopecia areata. V is TRBV15 and J is TRBJ1-1; D gene unclear. Material: CD8+ T cells sorted from blood, obtained at week 24, from a patient treated with tofacitinib. CDR3 DNA: TGTGCCACCAGCAGTACGAGGGTTGAAGCTTTCTTT. This codes for CATSSTRVEAFF.